This T cell receptor (beta chain) was obtained from a study of control samples from healthy donors and cancer patients. The protocol was immunoSEQ multiplex PCR, while the TCRdb copy is restricted to in-frame clones and leaves out a portion. The profile shows 97,000 or so clones, about 90% of them singletons. This clonotype was sampled from a woman between 18 and 30 years old in good health. Source material: blood.

The CDR3 nucleotides are TGTGCCATCAGTGAGAGGGGGGTTGGCTACACCTTC. Translated, it gives CAISERGVGYTF. V usage is TRBV10-3 and J usage is TRBJ1-2; perhaps TRBD1 as D (6 bases). The CDR3 loop spans 12 amino acids. The germline V gene has CDR1 ENHRY and CDR2 SYGVKD. V was pared by 2 bases and J by 7 bases, with 8 bases between.